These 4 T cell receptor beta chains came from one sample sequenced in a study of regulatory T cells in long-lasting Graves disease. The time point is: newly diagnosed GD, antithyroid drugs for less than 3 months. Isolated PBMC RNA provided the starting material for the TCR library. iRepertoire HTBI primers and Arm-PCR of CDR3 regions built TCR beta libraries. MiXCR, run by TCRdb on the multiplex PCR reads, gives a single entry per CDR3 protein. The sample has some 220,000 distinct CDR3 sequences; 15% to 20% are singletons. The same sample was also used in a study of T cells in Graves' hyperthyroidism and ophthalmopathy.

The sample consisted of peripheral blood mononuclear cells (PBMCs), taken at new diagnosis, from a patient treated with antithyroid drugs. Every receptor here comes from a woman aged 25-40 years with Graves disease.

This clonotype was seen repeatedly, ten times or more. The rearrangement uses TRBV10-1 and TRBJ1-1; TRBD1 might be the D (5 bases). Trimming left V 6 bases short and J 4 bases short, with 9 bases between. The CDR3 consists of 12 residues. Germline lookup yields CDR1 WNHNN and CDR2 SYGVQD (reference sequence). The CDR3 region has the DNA TGCGCCAGCAGAGGGGATAGCACTGAAGCTTTCTTT. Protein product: CASRGDSTEAFF.

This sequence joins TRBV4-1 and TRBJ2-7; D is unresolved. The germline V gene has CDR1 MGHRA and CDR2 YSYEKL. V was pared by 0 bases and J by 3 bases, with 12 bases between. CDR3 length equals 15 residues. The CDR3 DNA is TGCGCCAGCAGCCAAGATCAAACGGTATTCTACGAGCAGTACTTC. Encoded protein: CASSQDQTVFYEQYF.

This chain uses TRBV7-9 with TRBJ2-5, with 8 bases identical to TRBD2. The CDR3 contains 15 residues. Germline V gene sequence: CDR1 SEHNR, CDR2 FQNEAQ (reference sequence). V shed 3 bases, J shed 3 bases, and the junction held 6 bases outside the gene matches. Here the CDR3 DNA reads TGTGCCAGCAGCTTTGTTACGGGAGGGGAAGAGACCCAGTACTTC. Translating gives CASSFVTGGEETQYF.

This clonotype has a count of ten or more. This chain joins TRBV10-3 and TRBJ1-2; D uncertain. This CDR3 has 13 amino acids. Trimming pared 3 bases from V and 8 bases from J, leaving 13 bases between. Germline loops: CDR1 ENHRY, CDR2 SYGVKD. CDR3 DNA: TGTGCCATCAGTGATGGGTCGTTAGGGGGCTACACCTTC. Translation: CAISDGSLGGYTF.